This T cell receptor (beta chain) emerged from a study of shared clonotypes between healthy human individuals. Libraries were prepared by immunoSEQ multiplex PCR; TCRdb keeps only in-frame clonotypes and omits some of them. The sample contains about 480,000 clones, around 79% of which appear only once. Germline V CDR1 and CDR2: SEHNR, FQNEAQ (reference sequence). The CDR3 covers 15 residues. Trimming at V came to 4 bases and at J to 8 bases, leaving 3 bases not matched to a gene. Points on this clone: At the DNA level, this CDR3 is encoded by other sequences in the same sample as well.

Sequenced input: PBMCs. The chain combines TRBV7-9 with TRBJ2-1, with TRBD2 matching over 15 bases. The TCR originated in a woman aged 40-49 years in good health. Some clones in this sample may be carry-over from other donors' samples. CDR3 nucleotide sequence: TGTGCCAGCAGCTACCGGACTAGCGGGAGGGATGAGCAGTTCTTC. Encoded protein: CASSYRTSGRDEQFF.